Listed here are 6 T cell receptor beta chains from one sample, sequenced in a study of T cell repertoires in cytomegalovirus infection. TCRdb recomputed calls from the reads with MiXCR, one row per CDR3 protein. The data show 100,000 or so distinct CDR3 sequences, with 42% seen just once and about 74% held by the top ten. No cognate antigen is known for these TCRs. The sample was CD8+ T cells from cultured PBMCs, taken from culture after CMV antigen stimulation. The receptor set was obtained from a human donor in good health (CMV status not recorded). Some clones in this sample may be carry-over from other donors' samples.

CDR3 nucleotide sequence: TGTGCCAGCAGCGTTGGGGATTCCTATGGCTACACCTTC. Its protein product is CASSVGDSYGYTF. The genes are TRBV9 and TRBJ1-2; no firm D call. The germline V and J ends were trimmed by 2 bases and 4 bases, with 9 bases remaining between them. The CDR3 contains 13 residues. CDR1 is SGDLS and CDR2 is YYNGEE in the germline V gene.

This chain connects TRBV2 to TRBJ2-1, with D maybe TRBD1 (6 bases). The germline gives CDR1 SNHLY, CDR2 FYNNEI. Trimming removed 4 bases at V and 5 bases at J, with 15 bases between. The CDR3 is made up of 15 amino acids. CDR3 region: CASSGGAGVNNEQFF. CDR3 DNA: TGTGCCAGCAGTGGAGGGGCAGGGGTGAACAATGAGCAGTTCTTC.

This chain's CDR3 is CASSLLQGGDSPLHF. Here the CDR3 DNA reads TGTGCCAGCAGCTTGCTGCAGGGAGGGGATTCACCCCTCCACTTT. The chain carries TRBV5-6 and TRBJ1-6, with D possibly TRBD1 on 5 matching bases. The length of the CDR3 is 15 residues. V dropped 1 base and J dropped 8 bases, with 13 bases sitting between them. Germline V CDR1 and CDR2: SGHDT, YYEEEE.

The V and J genes are TRBV12-3 or TRBV12-4 and TRBJ2-1; D unclear. The V end was cut by 4 bases, the J end by 6 bases, with 7 bases between. The CDR3 has 12 residues. CDR3 in amino acids: CASSSQPNEQFF. Written as DNA, the CDR3 is TGTGCCAGCAGTTCACAGCCCAATGAGCAGTTCTTC.

This clonotype was detected a few times. The rearrangement links TRBV7-4 to TRBJ2-3, with a tentative D call TRBD1 (5 bases). Trimming removed 7 bases at V and 0 bases at J, with 14 bases between. The CDR3 sequence is 15 residues long. CDR1 and CDR2 from the germline V gene are SGHVT and SQSDAQ. As DNA, the CDR3 is TGTGCCAGCACCCCAGGGTTGTCCAGCACAGATACGCAGTATTTT. It codes for CASTPGLSSTDTQYF.

This clonotype was counted a few times. The chain carries TRBV9 and TRBJ1-6, with D tentatively TRBD1 (6 bases). V was cut by 0 bases and J by 0 bases, with 10 bases left in between. This CDR3 has 17 residues. Germline CDR1 and CDR2: SGDLS and YYNGEE. This chain's CDR3 is CASSVAPGVSYNSPLHF. DNA of the CDR3: TGTGCCAGCAGCGTAGCTCCAGGGGTCTCCTATAATTCACCCCTCCACTTT.